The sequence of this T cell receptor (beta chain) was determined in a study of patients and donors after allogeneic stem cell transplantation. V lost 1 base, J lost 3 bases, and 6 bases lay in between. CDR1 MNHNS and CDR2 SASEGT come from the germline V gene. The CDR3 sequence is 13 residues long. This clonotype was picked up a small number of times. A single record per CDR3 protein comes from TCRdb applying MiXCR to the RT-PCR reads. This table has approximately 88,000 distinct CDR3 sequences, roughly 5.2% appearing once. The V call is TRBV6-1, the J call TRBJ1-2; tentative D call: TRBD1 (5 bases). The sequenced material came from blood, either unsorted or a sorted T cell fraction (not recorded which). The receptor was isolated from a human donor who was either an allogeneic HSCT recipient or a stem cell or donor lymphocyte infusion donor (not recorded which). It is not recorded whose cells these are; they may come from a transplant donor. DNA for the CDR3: TGTGCCAGCAGTGAAGAAGGGGACTATGGCTACACCTTC. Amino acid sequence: CASSEEGDYGYTF.